What follows are 3 T cell receptor beta chains derived from one specimen sequenced in a study of cytomegalovirus exposure and HLA in healthy donors. 13 Jbeta primers and 60 Vbeta primers were used for the PCR. This table comes from immunoSEQ multiplex PCR, and its TCRdb copy is limited to in-frame clones, with some not included. Among some 14,000 clones, less than 75% were seen once, and the ten largest hold over 15%. The sample taken for sequencing was PBMCs. All receptors derive from a woman aged 50 to 60 in good health and CMV-seropositive.

The chain links TRBV9 to TRBJ2-3, with a possible D match to TRBD1 (6 bases). Germline CDR1 SGDLS, CDR2 YYNGEE. There are 13 residues in the CDR3. The germline V and J ends were trimmed by 1 base and 9 bases, with 12 bases remaining between them. The CDR3 region is CASSVSEGETQYF. In DNA, the CDR3 is TGTGCCAGCAGCGTATCTGAGGGGGAAACGCAGTATTTT.

J is TRBJ1-1 and V is TRBV6-5; weak D call: TRBD1 (5 bases). V lost 6 bases, J lost 6 bases, and 14 bases lay in between. The CDR3 spans 13 residues. CDR1 and CDR2 (germline): MNHEY, SVGAGI. The CDR3: CASRNSGLAEAFF. The CDR3 bases are TGTGCCAGCAGAAACTCAGGGTTGGCTGAAGCTTTCTTT.

This clone was counted a few times. The gene calls are TRBV6-1 and TRBJ2-2, with 7 bases that match TRBD2. CDR1 is MNHNS, CDR2 SASEGT, per germline. Trimming removed 5 bases from V and 6 bases from J; junction bases left unmatched: 3. This CDR3 is 13 amino acids long. Here the CDR3 DNA reads TGTGCCAGCAGTCCCCGGGGGGCCGGGGAGCTGTTTTTT. Translation gives CASSPRGAGELFF.